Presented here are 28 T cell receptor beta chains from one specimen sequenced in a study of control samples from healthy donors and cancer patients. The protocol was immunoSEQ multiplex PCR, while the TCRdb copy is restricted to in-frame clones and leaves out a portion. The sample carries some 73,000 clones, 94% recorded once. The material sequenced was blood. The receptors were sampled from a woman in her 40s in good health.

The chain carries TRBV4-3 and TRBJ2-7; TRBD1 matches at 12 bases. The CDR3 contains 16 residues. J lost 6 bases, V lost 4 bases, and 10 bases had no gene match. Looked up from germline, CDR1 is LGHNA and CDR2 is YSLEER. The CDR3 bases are TGCGCCAGCAGCCCAACATCCGGGACAGGGGGCGCCGAGCAGTACTTC. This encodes CASSPTSGTGGAEQYF.

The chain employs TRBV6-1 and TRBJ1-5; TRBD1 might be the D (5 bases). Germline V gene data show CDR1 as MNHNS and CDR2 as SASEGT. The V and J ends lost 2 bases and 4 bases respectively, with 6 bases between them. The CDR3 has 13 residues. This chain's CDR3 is CASSERGNQPQHF. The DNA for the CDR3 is TGTGCCAGCAGTGAAAGGGGAAATCAGCCCCAGCATTTT.

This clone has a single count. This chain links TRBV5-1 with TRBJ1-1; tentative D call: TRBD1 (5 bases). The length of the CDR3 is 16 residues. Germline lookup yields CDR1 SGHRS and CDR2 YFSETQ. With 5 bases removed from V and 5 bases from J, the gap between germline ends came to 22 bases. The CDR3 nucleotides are TGCGCCAGCAGACGGACCGCGACAGAAATGGGGACTGAAGCTTTCTTT. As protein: CASRRTATEMGTEAFF.

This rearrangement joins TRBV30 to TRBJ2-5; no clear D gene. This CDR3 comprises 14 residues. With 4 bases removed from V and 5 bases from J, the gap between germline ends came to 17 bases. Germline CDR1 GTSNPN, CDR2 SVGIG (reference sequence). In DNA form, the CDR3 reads TGTGCCTGGATTGAGAAGGGATCAAGGGAGACCCAGTACTTC. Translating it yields CAWIEKGSRETQYF.

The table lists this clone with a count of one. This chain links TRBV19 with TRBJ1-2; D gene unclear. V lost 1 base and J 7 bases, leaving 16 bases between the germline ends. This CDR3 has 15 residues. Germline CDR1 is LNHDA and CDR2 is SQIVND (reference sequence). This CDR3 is CASSIVNSEVSGYTF. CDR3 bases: TGTGCCAGTAGTATAGTGAACAGTGAGGTATCTGGCTACACCTTC. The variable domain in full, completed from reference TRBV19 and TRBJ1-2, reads DGGITQSPKYLFRKEGQNVTLSCEQNLNHDAMYWYRQDPGQGLRLIYYSQIVNDFQKGDIAEGYSVSREKKESFPLTVTSAQKNPTAFYLCASSIVNSEVSGYTFGSGTRLTVV.

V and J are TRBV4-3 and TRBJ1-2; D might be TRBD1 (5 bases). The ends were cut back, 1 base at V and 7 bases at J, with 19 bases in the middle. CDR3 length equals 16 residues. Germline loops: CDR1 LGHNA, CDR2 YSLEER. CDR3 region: CASSQARGSGGGGYTF. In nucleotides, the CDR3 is TGCGCCAGCAGCCAAGCCCGGGGCTCCGGAGGTGGTGGCTACACCTTC.

CDR3 loop: CASSYLRTGFQETQYF. The DNA of the CDR3 is TGTGCCAGCAGCTACCTTCGAACAGGGTTTCAAGAGACCCAGTACTTC. The chain combines TRBV11-2 with TRBJ2-5, with a tentative D call TRBD1 (6 bases). Trimming removed 4 bases from V and 2 bases from J, with 17 bases in between. CDR1 and CDR2 (germline): SGHAT, FQNNGV. This CDR3 spans 16 amino acids. Drawing the rest from reference TRBV11-2 and TRBJ2-5, the complete variable domain is EAGVAQSPRYKIIEKRQSVAFWCNPISGHATLYWYQQILGQGPKLLIQFQNNGVVDDSQLPKDRFSAERLKGVDSTLKIQPAKLEDSAVYLCASSYLRTGFQETQYFGPGTRLLVL.

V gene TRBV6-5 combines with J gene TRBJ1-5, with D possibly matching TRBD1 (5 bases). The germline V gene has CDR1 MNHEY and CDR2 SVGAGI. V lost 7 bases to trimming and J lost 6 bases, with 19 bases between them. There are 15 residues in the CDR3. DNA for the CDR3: TGTGCCAGCACCCCATCATCCCGGGGGACTCAGCCCCAGCATTTT. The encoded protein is CASTPSSRGTQPQHF.

The CDR3 is CASSSGGTGGSSGRYEQFF. The CDR3 nucleotides are TGTGCCAGCAGCTCCGGCGGGACAGGGGGTTCTAGCGGGAGGTATGAGCAGTTCTTC. The chain has TRBV7-2 and TRBJ2-1; D may be TRBD1 or TRBD2 (11 bases each). In germline, CDR1 is SGHTA, CDR2 FQGNSA. V was clipped by 4 bases and J by 8 bases, with 30 bases between them. The CDR3 covers 19 residues.

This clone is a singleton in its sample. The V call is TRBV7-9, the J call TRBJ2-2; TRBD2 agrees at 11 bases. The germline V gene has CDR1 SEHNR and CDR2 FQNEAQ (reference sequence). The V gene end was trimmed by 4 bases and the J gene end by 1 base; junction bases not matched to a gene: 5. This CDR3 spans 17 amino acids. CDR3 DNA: TGTGCCAGCAGCTCCGCCGGGACTAGCGGGAACACCGGGGAGCTGTTTTTT. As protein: CASSSAGTSGNTGELFF.

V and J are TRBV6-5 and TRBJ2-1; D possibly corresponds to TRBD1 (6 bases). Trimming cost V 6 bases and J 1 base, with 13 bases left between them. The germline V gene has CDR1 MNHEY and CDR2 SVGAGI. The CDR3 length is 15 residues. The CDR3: CASSAGTSSYNEQFF. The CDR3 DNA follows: TGTGCCAGCAGCGCTGGGACATCTTCCTACAATGAGCAGTTCTTC.

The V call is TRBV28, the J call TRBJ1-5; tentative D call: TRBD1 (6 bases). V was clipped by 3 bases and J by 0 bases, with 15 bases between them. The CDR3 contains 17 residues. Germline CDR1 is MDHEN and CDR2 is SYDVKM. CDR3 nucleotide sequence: TGTGCCAGCAGTTTGGCCGGGGGGCCCGATAGCAATCAGCCCCAGCATTTT. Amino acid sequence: CASSLAGGPDSNQPQHF.

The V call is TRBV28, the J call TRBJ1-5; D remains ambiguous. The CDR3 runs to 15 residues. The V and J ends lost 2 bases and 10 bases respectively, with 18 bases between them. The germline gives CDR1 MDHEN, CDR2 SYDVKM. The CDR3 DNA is TGTGCCAGCAGTTTAATTTCAGGAGACCAACCCCCCCAGCATTTT. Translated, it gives CASSLISGDQPPQHF.

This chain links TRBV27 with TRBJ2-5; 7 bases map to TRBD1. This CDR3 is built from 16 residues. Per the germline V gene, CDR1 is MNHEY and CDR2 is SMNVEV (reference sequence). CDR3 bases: TGTAGCACAAGCAGGGGGTACAGGGCTTCAGGAGAGACCCAGTACTTC. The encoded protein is CSTSRGYRASGETQYF.

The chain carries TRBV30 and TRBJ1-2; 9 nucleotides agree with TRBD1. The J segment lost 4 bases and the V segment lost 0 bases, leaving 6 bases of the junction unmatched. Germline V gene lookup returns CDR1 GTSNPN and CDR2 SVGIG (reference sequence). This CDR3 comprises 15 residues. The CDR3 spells CAWSVIGTGFYGYTF. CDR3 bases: TGTGCCTGGAGTGTCATCGGGACAGGGTTCTATGGCTACACCTTC.

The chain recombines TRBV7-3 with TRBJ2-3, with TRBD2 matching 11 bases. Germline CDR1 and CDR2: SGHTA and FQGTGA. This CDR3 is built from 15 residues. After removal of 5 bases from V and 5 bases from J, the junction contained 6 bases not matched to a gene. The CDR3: CASSAGLAEGDTQYF. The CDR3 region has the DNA TGTGCCAGCAGCGCGGGACTAGCGGAAGGAGATACGCAGTATTTT.

Here the CDR3 DNA reads TGTGCCATCAGTGAGGGGGCGCTGAAAAATCAGCCCCAGCATTTT. Translating it yields CAISEGALKNQPQHF. The V gene is TRBV10-3, the J gene TRBJ1-5; possibly TRBD1 for D (5 bases). V was clipped by 2 bases and J by 4 bases, with 12 bases between them. Germline CDR1 is ENHRY and CDR2 is SYGVKD. The CDR3 spans 15 residues.

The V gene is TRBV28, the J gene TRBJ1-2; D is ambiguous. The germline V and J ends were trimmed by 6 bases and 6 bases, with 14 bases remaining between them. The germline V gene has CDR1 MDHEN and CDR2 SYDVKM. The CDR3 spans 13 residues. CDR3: CASRSGMENGYTF. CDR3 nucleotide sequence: TGTGCCAGCAGGTCCGGAATGGAGAATGGCTACACCTTC.

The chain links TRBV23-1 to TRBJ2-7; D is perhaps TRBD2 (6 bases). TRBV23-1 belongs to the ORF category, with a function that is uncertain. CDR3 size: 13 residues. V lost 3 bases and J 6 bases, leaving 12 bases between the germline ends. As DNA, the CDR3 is TGCGCCAGCAGTCAGACCCCCGGGGGCGAGCAGTACTTC. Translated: CASSQTPGGEQYF.

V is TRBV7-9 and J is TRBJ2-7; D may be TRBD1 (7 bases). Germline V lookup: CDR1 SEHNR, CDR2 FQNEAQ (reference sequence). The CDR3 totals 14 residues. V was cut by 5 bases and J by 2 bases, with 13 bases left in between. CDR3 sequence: CASSPGGTAYEQYF. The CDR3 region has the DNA TGTGCCAGCAGCCCCGGAGGGACAGCCTACGAGCAGTACTTC.

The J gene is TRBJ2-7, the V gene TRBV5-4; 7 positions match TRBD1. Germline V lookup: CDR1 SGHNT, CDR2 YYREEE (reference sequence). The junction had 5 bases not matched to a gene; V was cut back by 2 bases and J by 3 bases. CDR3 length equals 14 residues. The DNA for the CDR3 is TGTGCCAGCAGCTTCAGGGACAGACACTACGAGCAGTACTTC. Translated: CASSFRDRHYEQYF.

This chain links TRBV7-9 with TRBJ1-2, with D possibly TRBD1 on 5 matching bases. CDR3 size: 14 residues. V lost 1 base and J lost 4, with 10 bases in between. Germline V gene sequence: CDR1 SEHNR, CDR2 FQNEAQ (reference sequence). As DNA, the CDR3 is TGTGCCAGCAGCTTAGTATTCGGGACCTATGGCTACACCTTC. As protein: CASSLVFGTYGYTF.

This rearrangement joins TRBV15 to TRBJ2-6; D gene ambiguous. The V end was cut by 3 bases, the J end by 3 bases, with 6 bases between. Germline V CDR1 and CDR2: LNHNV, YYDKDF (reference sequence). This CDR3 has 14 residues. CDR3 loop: CATSRGFGANVLTF. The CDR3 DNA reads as TGTGCCACCAGCAGGGGGTTTGGGGCCAACGTCCTGACTTTC.

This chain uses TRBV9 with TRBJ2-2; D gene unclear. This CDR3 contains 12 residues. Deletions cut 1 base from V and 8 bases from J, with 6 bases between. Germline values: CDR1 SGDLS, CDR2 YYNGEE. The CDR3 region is CASSVSTGELFF. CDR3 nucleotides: TGTGCCAGCAGCGTATCGACAGGGGAGCTGTTTTTT.

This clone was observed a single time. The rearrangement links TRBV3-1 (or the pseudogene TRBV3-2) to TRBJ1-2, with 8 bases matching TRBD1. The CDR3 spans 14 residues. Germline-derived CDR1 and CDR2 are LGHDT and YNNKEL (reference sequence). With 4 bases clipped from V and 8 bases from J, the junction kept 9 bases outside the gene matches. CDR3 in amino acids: CASSPRTGYQGYTF. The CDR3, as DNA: TGTGCCAGCAGCCCCCGGACAGGGTATCAGGGCTACACCTTC.

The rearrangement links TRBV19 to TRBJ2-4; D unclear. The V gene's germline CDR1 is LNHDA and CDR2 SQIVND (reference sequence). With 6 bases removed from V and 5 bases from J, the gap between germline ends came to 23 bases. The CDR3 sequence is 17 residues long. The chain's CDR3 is CASSHPARRIEENIQYF. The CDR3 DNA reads TGTGCCAGTAGCCATCCCGCCAGGAGAATTGAAGAAAACATTCAGTACTTC.

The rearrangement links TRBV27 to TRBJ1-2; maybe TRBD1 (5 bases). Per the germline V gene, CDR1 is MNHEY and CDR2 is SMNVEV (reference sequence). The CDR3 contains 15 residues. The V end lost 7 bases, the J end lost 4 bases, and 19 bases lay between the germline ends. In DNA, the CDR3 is TGTGCCAGCACCACCCGTCTGGGGGTTAGCTATGGCTACACCTTC. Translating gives CASTTRLGVSYGYTF.

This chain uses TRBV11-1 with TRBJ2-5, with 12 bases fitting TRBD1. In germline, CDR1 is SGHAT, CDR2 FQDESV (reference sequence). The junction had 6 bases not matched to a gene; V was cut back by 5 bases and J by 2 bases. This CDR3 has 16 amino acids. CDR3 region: CASSRGDRGLQETQYF. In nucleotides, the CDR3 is TGTGCCAGCAGCCGAGGGGACAGGGGGCTTCAAGAGACCCAGTACTTC.